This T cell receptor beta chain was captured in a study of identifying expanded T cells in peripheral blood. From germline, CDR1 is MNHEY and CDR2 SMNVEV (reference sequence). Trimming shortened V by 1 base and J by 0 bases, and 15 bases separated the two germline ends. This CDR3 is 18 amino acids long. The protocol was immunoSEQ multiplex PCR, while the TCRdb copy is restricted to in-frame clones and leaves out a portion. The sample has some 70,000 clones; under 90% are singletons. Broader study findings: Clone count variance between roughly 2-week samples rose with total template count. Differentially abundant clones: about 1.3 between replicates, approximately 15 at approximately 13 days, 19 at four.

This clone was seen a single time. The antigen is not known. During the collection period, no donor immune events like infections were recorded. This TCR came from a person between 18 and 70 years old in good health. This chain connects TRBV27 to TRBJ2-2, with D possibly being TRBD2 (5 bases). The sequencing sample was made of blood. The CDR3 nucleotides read TGTGCCAGCAGTTTATGGTGGGCAGGAGGATCGAACACCGGGGAGCTGTTTTTT. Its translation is CASSLWWAGGSNTGELFF.